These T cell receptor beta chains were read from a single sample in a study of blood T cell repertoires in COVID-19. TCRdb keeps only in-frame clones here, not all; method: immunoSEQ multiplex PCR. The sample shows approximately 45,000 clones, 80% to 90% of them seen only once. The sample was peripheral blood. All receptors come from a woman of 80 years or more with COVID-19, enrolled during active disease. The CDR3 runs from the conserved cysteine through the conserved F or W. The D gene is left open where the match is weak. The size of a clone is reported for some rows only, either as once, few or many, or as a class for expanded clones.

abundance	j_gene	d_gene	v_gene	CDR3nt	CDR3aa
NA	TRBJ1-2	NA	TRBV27	TGTGCCAGCAGTTTCCGTAGGGGGGGCTATGGCTACACCTTC	CASSFRRGGYGYTF
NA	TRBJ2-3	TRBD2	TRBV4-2	TGTGCCAGCAGCCAGAGCGGGAGTTTAGATACGCAGTATTTT	CASSQSGSLDTQYF
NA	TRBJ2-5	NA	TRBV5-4	TGTGCCAGCAGTCCTCGCCAGTACCAAGAGACCCAGTACTTC	CASSPRQYQETQYF
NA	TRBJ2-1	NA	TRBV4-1	TGCGCCAGCAGCCAAGATTCGCGGGGCTCCTACAATGAGCAGTTCTTC	CASSQDSRGSYNEQFF
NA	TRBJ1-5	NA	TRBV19	TGTGCCAGTAGTATGGGCAGGGAAGGACAGCCCCAGCATTTT	CASSMGREGQPQHF
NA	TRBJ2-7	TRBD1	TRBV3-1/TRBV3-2	TGTGCCAGCAGCTCCTTTGGGCAGGGGGCTTGGGACGAGCAGTACTTC	CASSSFGQGAWDEQYF
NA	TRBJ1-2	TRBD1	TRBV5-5	TGTGCCAGCAGCTCTGGTCATGGGACAGGCTATGGCTACACCTTC	CASSSGHGTGYGYTF
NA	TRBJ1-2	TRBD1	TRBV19	TGTGCCAGTAGAGACAGGGCTAACTATGGCTACACCTTC	CASRDRANYGYTF
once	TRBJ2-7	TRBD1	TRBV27	TGTGCCAGCAGTTGGCGGGACAGGGGATCCTACGAGCAGTACTTC	CASSWRDRGSYEQYF
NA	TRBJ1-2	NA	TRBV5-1	TGCGCCAGCAGCTTGGATCAGGGGGGCTACACCTTC	CASSLDQGGYTF
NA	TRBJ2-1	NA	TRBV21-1	TGTGCCAGCAGCAAAGGGAGGGGGCGATGCGGGAATGAGCAGTTCTTC	CASSKGRGRCGNEQFF
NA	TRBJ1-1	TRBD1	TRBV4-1	TGCGCCAGCAGCCCACAGGGGGTGAACACTGAAGCTTTCTTT	CASSPQGVNTEAFF
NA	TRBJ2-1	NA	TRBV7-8	TGTGCCAGCAGCTTAACGACAGGCTCCTACAATGAGCAGTTCTTC	CASSLTTGSYNEQFF
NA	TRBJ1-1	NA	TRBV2	TGTGCCAGCAGACTCCAGGGTAGGGCTGAAGCTTTCTTT	CASRLQGRAEAFF
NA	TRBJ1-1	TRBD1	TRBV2	TGTGCCAGCAGAAAGGGACAGGGCAACACTGAAGCTTTCTTT	CASRKGQGNTEAFF
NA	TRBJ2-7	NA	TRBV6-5	TGTGCCAGCAGCCGAAGGGCGGGGTCCTACGAGCAGTACTTC	CASSRRAGSYEQYF
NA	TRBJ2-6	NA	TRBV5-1	TGCGCCAGCAGCTTGGTGCAGGACTCTGGGGCCAACGTCCTGACTTTC	CASSLVQDSGANVLTF
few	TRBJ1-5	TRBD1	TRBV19	TGTGCCAGTACTCCGGGACAGACATATCAGCCCCAGCATTTT	CASTPGQTYQPQHF
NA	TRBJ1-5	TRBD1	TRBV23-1	TGCGCCAGCAGTCCGTCGGGACAGGCCTTCAAAGCCAATCAGCCCCAGCATTTT	CASSPSGQAFKANQPQHF
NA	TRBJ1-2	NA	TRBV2	TGTGCCAGCAGTGTTGGGCAGGGAGGCTATGGCTACACCTTC	CASSVGQGGYGYTF
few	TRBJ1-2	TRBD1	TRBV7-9	TGTGCCAGCAGCCCCCCGACAGGGGGGAAGTATGGCTACACCTTC	CASSPPTGGKYGYTF
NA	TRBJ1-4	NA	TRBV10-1	TGCGCCAGCATTACCAGGCGCAGGGGTTCGGGGCTGAAACTGTTTTTT	CASITRRRGSGLKLFF